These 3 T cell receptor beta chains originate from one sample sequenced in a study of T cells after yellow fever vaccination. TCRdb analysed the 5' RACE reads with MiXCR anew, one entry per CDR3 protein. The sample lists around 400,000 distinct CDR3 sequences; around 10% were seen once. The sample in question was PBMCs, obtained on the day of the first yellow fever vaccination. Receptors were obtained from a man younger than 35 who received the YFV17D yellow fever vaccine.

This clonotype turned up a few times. The CDR3 reads CASSLNGPVEQYF. In nucleotides, the CDR3 is TGTGCCAGCAGCCTTAACGGTCCGGTCGAGCAGTACTTC. The V and J genes are TRBV3-1 and TRBJ2-7; D ambiguous. The CDR3 extends over 13 amino acids. Per germline, CDR1 LGHDT and CDR2 YNNKEL (reference sequence). V dropped 4 bases and J dropped 6 bases, with 13 bases sitting between them.

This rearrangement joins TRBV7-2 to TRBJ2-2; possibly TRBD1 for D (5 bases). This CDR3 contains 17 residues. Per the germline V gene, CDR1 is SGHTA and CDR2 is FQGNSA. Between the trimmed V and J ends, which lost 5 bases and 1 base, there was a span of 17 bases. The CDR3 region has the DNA TGTGCCAGCAGCAGACAGCAATCACGAAGGAACACCGGGGAGCTGTTTTTT. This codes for CASSRQQSRRNTGELFF.

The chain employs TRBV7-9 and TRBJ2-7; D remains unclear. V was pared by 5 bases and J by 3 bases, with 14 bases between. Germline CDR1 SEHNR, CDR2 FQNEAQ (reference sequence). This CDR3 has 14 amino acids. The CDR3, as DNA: TGTGCCAGCAGCCGGAATGGACCCTACTACGAGCAGTACTTC. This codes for CASSRNGPYYEQYF.